The rows below give T cell receptor beta chains drawn from one sample of a study of identical twins. TCRdb called the 5' RACE reads again in MiXCR, with one record for every CDR3 protein. Of 410,000 or so distinct CDR3 sequences in the sample, less than 20% were seen once. Sequences were obtained from naive T cells sorted from blood. All receptors come from a man in his forties or fifties in good health. The conserved cysteine and the conserved F or W are not part of the CDR3 here. Fields, in order: J gene, V gene, CDR3 protein.

>TRBJ2-7|TRBV9
ASSVEGGGPYEQY
>TRBJ2-7|TRBV12-3/TRBV12-4
ASTRTGYYEQY
>TRBJ2-7|TRBV11-1
ASRAGTLNVPYYEQY
>TRBJ1-1|TRBV20-1
SARVLGNTEAF
>TRBJ2-3|TRBV7-2
ASSGGQLSTDTQY
>TRBJ2-4|TRBV7-9
ASRDMGKDIQY
>TRBJ1-1|TRBV7-9
ASSPLQGKNTEAF
>TRBJ1-1|TRBV27
ASSLRGPSTEAF
>TRBJ2-2|TRBV5-1
ASSSPGTGTGELF
>TRBJ1-6|TRBV6-5
ASSYSQSSYNSPLH
>TRBJ1-1|TRBV20-1
SAKAGSALLEAF
>TRBJ1-6|TRBV7-6
ASSLEQGNSPLH
>TRBJ2-7|TRBV18
ASSPNRDTYEQY
>TRBJ2-1|TRBV4-1
ASSQEETSGRPEQF
>TRBJ2-3|TRBV10-3
AISPSGVGTDTQY
>TRBJ2-1|TRBV15
ATSRAGGESYNEQF
>TRBJ1-6|TRBV12-3/TRBV12-4
ASSLEGQNSPLH
>TRBJ2-7|TRBV28
ASSRTVYEQY
>TRBJ2-1|TRBV20-1
SARDGHEQF
>TRBJ1-6|TRBV4-3
ASSQAQRGSPLH
>TRBJ2-7|TRBV20-1
SARPSGSGLRTPYEQY
>TRBJ2-7|TRBV4-2
ASSQDYGLADYEQY
>TRBJ2-1|TRBV7-9
ASSFDEQF
>TRBJ2-3|TRBV20-1
SAGRPGLATDTQY
>TRBJ2-7|TRBV5-5
ASSLRGTGPYEQY
>TRBJ2-2|TRBV10-3
ASRDTRNTGELF
>TRBJ2-3|TRBV6-2/TRBV6-3
ASRTERGGSDTQY
>TRBJ2-3|TRBV6-2/TRBV6-3
ASLRDSSDTQY
>TRBJ2-1|TRBV19
ASSIYLGQGQF
>TRBJ2-7|TRBV29-1
SVAYREEQY
>TRBJ2-5|TRBV7-9
ASSPRRGQGNDY
>TRBJ2-2|TRBV15
ASSSRASSTGELF
>TRBJ2-7|TRBV20-1
SASPGTGKTTQY
>TRBJ2-1|TRBV29-1
SVVVGGALGEQF
>TRBJ2-3|TRBV6-5
ASSYSGPSTDTQY
>TRBJ2-3|TRBV5-1
ASSGTSADTQY
>TRBJ1-4|TRBV10-1
ASSDGTGDEKLF
>TRBJ2-1|TRBV27
ASTSARRTDNEQF
>TRBJ2-3|TRBV24-1
ATSDFAGIGTDTQY
>TRBJ2-3|TRBV10-3
AISVGGGSADTQY
>TRBJ2-5|TRBV7-2
ASSRRLAGAQETQY
>TRBJ2-1|TRBV7-2
ASSYGDSLGPF
>TRBJ2-5|TRBV10-3
AISPGLREETQY
>TRBJ1-4|TRBV30
AWSGGPNEKLF
>TRBJ2-7|TRBV27
ASRAGYEQY
>TRBJ2-1|TRBV28
ASRAIPGLLYEQF
>TRBJ2-3|TRBV11-2
ASRGTGTSETDTQY
>TRBJ2-7|TRBV4-2
ASSLTSGTSLHEQY
>TRBJ2-3|TRBV5-1
ASSPGLAGGDTQY
>TRBJ2-2|TRBV6-2/TRBV6-3
ASSQQGWVTGELF
>TRBJ2-7|TRBV20-1
SANPGQTGEQY
>TRBJ1-2|TRBV6-1
ASSVGQRYGYT
>TRBJ2-5|TRBV12-3/TRBV12-4
ASVRRGRETQY
>TRBJ1-2|TRBV5-1
ASSWETGTGLGYT
>TRBJ1-1|TRBV20-1
SASRSMNTEAF
>TRBJ2-7|TRBV6-2/TRBV6-3
ASSYHGQGIYEQY
>TRBJ2-5|TRBV7-7
ASSPGLAGQETQY
>TRBJ2-3|TRBV11-1
ASSALKLLTSGTTDTQY
>TRBJ1-4|TRBV5-5
ASRTLENEKLF
>TRBJ1-1|TRBV7-2
ASSLGDSHRFTEAF